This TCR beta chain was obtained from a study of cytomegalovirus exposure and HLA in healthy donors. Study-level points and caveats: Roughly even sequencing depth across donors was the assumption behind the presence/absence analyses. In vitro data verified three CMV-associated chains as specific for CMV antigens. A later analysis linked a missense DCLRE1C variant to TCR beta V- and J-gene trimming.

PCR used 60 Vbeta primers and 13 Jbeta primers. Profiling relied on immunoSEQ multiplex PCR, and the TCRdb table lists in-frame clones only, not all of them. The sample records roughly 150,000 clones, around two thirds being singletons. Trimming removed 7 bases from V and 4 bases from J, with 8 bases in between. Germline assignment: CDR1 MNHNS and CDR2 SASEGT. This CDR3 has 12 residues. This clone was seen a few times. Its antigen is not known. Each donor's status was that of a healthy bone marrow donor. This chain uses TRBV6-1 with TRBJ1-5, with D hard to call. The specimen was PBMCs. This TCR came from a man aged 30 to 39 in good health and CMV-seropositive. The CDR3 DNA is TGTGCCAGCATGCGGGTTAATCAGCCCCAGCATTTT. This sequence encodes CASMRVNQPQHF.